Sequencing of this TCR beta chain was carried out in a study of shared clonotypes between healthy human individuals. Whole-study context: Three plates each covered CD4 naive and memory; CD8 naive two, CD8 memory one. Findings of the study overall: A reduction in generation probabilities was seen for non-shared clonotypes relative to those shared by all four donors. Sample collection involved blood only; tissue repertoires are likely different. Memory subsets generally showed lower estimated richness than naive subsets.

For this clone: Its antigen is not known.

Some clones are missing from TCRdb's copy, which holds only in-frame ones; the method was immunoSEQ multiplex PCR. The table includes around 600,000 clones, roughly 97% detected once. Specimen: naive CD4+ T cells sorted from blood. Sample subset: CD45RA+ positively selected. This sequence was found in a woman in her 30s in good health.

The CDR3 here is CASSVSQTLSDTQYF. The CDR3 DNA follows: TGTGCCAGCAGCGTAAGCCAGACCTTATCAGATACGCAGTATTTT. The chain recombines TRBV9 with TRBJ2-3; D remains ambiguous. Trimming removed 1 base from V and 4 bases from J, with 13 bases in between. This CDR3 is 15 amino acids long. Germline CDR1 reads SGDLS; CDR2 reads YYNGEE.